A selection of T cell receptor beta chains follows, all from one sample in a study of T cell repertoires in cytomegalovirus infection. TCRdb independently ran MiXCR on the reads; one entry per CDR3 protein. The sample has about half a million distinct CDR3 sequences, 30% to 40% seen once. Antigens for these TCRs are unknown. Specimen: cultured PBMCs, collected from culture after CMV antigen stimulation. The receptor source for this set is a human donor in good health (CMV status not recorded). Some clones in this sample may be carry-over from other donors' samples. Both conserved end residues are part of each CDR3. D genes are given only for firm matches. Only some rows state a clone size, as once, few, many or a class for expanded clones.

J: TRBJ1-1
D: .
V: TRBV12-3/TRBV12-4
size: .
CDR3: CASRPGLTMNTEAFF
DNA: TGTGCCAGCAGGCCGGGACTGACAATGAACACTGAAGCTTTCTTT

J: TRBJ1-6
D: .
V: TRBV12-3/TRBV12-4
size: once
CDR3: CASSPEGYSYNSPLHF
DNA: TGTGCCAGCAGCCCAGAGGGGTACTCCTATAATTCACCCCTCCACTTT

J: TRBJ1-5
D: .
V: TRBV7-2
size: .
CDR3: CASSLVFGAASPQHF
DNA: TGTGCCAGCAGCTTAGTATTCGGGGCGGCGTCGCCCCAGCATTTT

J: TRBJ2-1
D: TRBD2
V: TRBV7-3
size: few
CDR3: CASSLSTGGLDEQFF
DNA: TGTGCCAGCAGCTTAAGTACGGGAGGGCTCGACGAGCAGTTCTTC

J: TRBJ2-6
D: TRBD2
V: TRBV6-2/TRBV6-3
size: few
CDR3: CASSYWVAGSGANVLTF
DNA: TGTGCCAGCAGTTATTGGGTAGCGGGCTCTGGGGCCAACGTCCTGACTTTC

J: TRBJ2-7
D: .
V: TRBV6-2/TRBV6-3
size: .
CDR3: CASSYAQGWSYEQYF
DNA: TGTGCCAGCAGTTACGCTCAGGGTTGGTCCTACGAGCAGTACTTC

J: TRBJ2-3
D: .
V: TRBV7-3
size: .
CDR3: CASSKDQGTQYF
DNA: TGTGCCAGCAGCAAAGACCAGGGTACGCAGTATTTT

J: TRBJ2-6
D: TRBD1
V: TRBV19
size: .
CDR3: CASSKDRGAGANVLTF
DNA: TGTGCCAGTAGTAAGGACAGGGGCGCTGGGGCCAACGTCCTGACTTTC

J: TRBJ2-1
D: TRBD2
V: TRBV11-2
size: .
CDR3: CASSLLAVPSYNEQFF
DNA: TGTGCCAGCAGCTTACTAGCGGTTCCCTCCTACAATGAGCAGTTCTTC

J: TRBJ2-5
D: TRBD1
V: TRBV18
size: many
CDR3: CASSPGQGETQYF
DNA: TGTGCCAGCTCACCAGGACAGGGCGAGACCCAGTACTTC

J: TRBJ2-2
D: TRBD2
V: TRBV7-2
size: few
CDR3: CASSLTSGLNTGELFF
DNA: TGTGCCAGCAGCTTAACATCGGGACTAAACACCGGGGAGCTGTTTTTT

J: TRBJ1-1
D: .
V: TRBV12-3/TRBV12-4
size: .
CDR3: CASSLPAFF
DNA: TGTGCCAGCAGTCTCCCAGCTTTCTTT

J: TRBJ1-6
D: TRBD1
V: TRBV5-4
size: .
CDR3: CASSPGTGPGTLHF
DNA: TGTGCCAGCAGCCCAGGGACAGGACCAGGGACCCTCCACTTT

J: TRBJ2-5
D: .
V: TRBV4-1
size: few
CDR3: CASSQQGPLKETQYF
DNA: TGCGCCAGCAGCCAACAGGGACCGCTGAAAGAGACCCAGTACTTC

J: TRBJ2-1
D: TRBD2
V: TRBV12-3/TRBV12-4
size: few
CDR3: CASSPLGTSGRVNEQFF
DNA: TGTGCCAGCAGCCCCCTGGGAACTAGCGGGAGGGTCAATGAGCAGTTCTTC